The 3 T cell receptor beta chains below were found in one sample sequenced in a study of cytomegalovirus exposure and HLA in healthy donors. Both 60 Vbeta primers and 13 Jbeta primers went into the PCR. Produced via immunoSEQ multiplex PCR; TCRdb's table is partial and in-frame only. Seen here are fewer than 90,000 clones, around four fifths observed once, and the top ten hold around 2.5%. Specimen: PBMCs. These receptor sequences come from a male donor in good health and CMV-seropositive.

The V and J genes are TRBV28 and TRBJ1-1; possibly TRBD1 for D (5 bases). The germline V gene has CDR1 MDHEN and CDR2 SYDVKM. There are 12 residues in the CDR3. V was trimmed by 4 bases and J by 5 bases, leaving 8 bases between them. CDR3 sequence: CASSSGGTEAFF. DNA for the CDR3: TGTGCCAGCAGTTCCGGGGGGACTGAAGCTTTCTTT.

This clone has a handful of counts. The CDR3, as DNA: TGTGCCAGCAGCTTAGGTGGGGACTTTGTCTACGAGCAGTACTTC. It is translated as CASSLGGDFVYEQYF. This chain connects TRBV7-9 to TRBJ2-7; D possibly corresponds to TRBD2 (6 bases). V was trimmed by 1 base and J by 3 bases, leaving 13 bases between them. Germline V gene data show CDR1 as SEHNR and CDR2 as FQNEAQ (reference sequence). The CDR3 is made up of 15 amino acids.

This chain joins TRBV6-6 and TRBJ2-7; D is perhaps TRBD1 (6 bases). The CDR3 has 15 amino acids. The germline CDR1 and CDR2 sequences are MNHNY and SVGAGI (reference sequence). Trimming took off 7 bases at V and 4 bases at J, with 20 bases between the two ends. Here the CDR3 reads CASTGQQERNYEQYF. CDR3 coding DNA: TGTGCCAGCACCGGACAGCAAGAACGTAATTACGAGCAGTACTTC.